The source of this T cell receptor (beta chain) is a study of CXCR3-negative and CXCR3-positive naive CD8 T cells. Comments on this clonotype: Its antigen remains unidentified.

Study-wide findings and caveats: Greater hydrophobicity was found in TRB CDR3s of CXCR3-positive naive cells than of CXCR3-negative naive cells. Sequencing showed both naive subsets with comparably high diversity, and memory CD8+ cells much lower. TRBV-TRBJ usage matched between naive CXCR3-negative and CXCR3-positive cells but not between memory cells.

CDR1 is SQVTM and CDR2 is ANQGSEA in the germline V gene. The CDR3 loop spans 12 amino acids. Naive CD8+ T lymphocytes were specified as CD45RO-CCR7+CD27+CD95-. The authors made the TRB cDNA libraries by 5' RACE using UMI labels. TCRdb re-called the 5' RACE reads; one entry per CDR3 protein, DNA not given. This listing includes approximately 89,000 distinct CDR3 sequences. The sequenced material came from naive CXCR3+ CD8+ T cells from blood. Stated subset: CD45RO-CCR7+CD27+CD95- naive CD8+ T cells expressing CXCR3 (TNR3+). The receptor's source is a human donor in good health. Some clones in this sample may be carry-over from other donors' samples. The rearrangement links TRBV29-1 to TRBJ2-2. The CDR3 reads CSLKGLAGELFF.